This TCR beta chain was identified in a study of blood T cell repertoires in COVID-19. The overall study: Samples representing acute and convalescent COVID-19 were sourced from the United States, Italy and Spain. T cells, B-cell-depleted T cells, or PBMCs provided the cDNA or gDNA that served as material.

As handled by the study authors: Estimation of nucleated cell counts relied on the amplification of reference gene primers. Data came from immunoSEQ multiplex PCR; TCRdb stores just in-frame clones and leaves some out. V, J and clone size reflect that table, while D and trimming were determined from the DNA. Among 300,000 to 350,000 clones, 80% to 90% were seen once, and the ten largest hold over 6%. Seattle patients were enrolled while actively infected and followed longitudinally. Trimming left V 4 bases short and J 1 base short, with 10 bases between. Germline lookup yields CDR1 SGHRS and CDR2 YFSETQ. The CDR3 consists of 14 residues.

V is TRBV5-1 and J is TRBJ2-3; TRBD2 might be the D (5 bases). The TCR was taken from a woman between 50 and 59 years old with COVID-19, enrolled during active disease. Material for sequencing was peripheral blood. CDR3 sequence: CASSRGSGTDTQYF. Here the CDR3 DNA reads TGCGCCAGCAGCCGAGGGAGTGGCACAGATACGCAGTATTTT.